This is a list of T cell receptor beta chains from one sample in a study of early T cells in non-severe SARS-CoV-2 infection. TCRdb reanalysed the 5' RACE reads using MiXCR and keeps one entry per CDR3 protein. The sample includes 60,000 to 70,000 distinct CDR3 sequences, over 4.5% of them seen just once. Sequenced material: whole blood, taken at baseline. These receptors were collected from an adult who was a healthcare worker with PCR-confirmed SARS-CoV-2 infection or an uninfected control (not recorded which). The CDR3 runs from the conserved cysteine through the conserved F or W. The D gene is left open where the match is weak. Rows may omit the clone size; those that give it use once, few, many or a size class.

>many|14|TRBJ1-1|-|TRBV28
TGTGCCAGCAACAATCCGGGACCCCATTTAGAAGCTTTCTTT
CASNNPGPHLEAFF
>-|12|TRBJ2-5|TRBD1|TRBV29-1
TGCAGCGTTGGGACAGGTGAAGAGACCCAGTACTTC
CSVGTGEETQYF
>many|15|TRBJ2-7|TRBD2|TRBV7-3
TGTGCCAGCAGCATCCTCCCGGGACTATCGTACGAGCAGTACTTC
CASSILPGLSYEQYF
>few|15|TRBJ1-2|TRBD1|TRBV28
TGTGCCAGCAGTTTATGGGGCAGGGGGCCGGGTGGCTACACCTTC
CASSLWGRGPGGYTF
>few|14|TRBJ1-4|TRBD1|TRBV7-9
TGTGCCAGCAGCCCCCGGGACAGGGGTGAAAAACTGTTTTTT
CASSPRDRGEKLFF
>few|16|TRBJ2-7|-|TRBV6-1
TGTGCCAGCAGAGAACCTGCAACGGCCGAGTCCTACGAGCAGTACTTC
CASREPATAESYEQYF
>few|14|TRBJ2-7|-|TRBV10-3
TGTGCCATCTCCCCTTCCCAGATGTCCTACGAGCAGTACTTC
CAISPSQMSYEQYF
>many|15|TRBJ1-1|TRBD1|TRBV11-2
TGTGCCAGCAGCTTAGCTGCGACAGGGGACACTGAAGCTTTCTTT
CASSLAATGDTEAFF
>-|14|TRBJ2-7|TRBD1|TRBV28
TGTGCCAGCAGTCCAGGGACAGGGACCTACGAGCAGTACTTC
CASSPGTGTYEQYF
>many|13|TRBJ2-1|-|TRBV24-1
TGTGCCACCAGTGATTTTCGGGGAGATGAGCAGTTCTTC
CATSDFRGDEQFF
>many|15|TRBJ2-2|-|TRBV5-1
TGCGCCAGCAGCTTGACAGGGTCGGCCACCGGGGAGCTGTTTTTT
CASSLTGSATGELFF
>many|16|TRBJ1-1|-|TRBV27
TGTGCCAGCAGTTTAGGGACCACAATCCCGAACGCTGAAGCTTTCTTT
CASSLGTTIPNAEAFF
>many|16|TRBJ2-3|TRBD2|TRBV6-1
TGTGCCAGCAGTGAAAATCTAGCGGGAGGCCTCGATACGCAGTATTTT
CASSENLAGGLDTQYF
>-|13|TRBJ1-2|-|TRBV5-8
TGTGCCAGCAGCTTAGCAGAGGACTATGGCTACACCTTC
CASSLAEDYGYTF
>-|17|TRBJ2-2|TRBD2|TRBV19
TGTGCCAGTAGTGCCTGGACTAGCGGGGTGGCTGTCGGGGAGCTGTTTTTT
CASSAWTSGVAVGELFF
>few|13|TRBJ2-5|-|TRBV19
TGTGCCAGTAGTATGTCGGCAGAAGAGACCCAGTACTTC
CASSMSAEETQYF